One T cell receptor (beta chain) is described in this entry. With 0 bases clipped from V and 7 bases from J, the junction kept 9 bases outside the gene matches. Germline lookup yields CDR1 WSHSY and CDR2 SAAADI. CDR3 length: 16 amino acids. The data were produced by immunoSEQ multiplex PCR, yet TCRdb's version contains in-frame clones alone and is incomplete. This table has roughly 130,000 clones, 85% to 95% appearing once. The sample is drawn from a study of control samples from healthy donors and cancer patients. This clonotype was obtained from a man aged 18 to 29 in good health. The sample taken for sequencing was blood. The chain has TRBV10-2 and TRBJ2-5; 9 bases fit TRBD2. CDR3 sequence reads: CASSESGRAGGSTQYF. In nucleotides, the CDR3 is TGCGCCAGCAGTGAGTCAGGACGAGCGGGGGGCTCGACCCAGTACTTC.